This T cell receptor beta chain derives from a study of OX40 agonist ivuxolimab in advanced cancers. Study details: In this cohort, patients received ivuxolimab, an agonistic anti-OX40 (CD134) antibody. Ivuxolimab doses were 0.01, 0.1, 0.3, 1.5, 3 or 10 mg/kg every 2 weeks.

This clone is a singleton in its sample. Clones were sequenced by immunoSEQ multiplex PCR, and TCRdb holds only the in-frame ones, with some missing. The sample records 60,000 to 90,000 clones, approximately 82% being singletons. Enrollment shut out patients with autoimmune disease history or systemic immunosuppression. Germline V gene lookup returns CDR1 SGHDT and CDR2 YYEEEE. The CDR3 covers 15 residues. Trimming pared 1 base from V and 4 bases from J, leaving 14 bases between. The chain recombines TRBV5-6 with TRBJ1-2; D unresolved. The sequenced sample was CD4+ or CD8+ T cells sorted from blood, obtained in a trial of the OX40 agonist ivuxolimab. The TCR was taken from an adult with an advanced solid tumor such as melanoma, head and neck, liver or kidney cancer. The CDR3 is CASSLLSTATYGYTF. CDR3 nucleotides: TGTGCCAGCAGCTTGCTGTCAACCGCTACCTATGGCTACACCTTC.